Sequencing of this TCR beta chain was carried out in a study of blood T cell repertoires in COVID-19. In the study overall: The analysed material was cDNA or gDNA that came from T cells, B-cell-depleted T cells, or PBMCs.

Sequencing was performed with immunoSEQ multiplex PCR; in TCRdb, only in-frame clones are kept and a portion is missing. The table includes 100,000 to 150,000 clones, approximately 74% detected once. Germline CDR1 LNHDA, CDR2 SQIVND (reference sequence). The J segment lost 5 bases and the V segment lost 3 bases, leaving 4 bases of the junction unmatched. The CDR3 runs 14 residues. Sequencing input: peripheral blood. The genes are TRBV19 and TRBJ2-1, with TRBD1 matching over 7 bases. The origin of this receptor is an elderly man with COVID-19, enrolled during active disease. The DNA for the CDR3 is TGTGCCAGTAGTATCGCAGGGGGAGACAATGAGCAGTTCTTC. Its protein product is CASSIAGGDNEQFF. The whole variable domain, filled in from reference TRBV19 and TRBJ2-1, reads DGGITQSPKYLFRKEGQNVTLSCEQNLNHDAMYWYRQDPGQGLRLIYYSQIVNDFQKGDIAEGYSVSREKKESFPLTVTSAQKNPTAFYLCASSIAGGDNEQFFGPGTRLTVL.